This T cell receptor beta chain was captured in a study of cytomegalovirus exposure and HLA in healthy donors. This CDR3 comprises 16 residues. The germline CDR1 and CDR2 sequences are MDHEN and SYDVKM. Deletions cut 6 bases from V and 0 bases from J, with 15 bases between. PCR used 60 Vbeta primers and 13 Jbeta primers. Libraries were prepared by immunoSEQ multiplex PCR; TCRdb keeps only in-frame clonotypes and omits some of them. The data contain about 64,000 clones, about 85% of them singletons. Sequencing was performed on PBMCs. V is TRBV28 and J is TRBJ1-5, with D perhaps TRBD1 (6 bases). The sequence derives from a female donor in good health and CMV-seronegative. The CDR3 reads CASSIIGGYSNQPQHF. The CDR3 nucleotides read TGTGCCAGCAGCATTATAGGGGGATATAGCAATCAGCCCCAGCATTTT.